The 5 T cell receptor beta chains listed next were all sequenced from one sample in a study of naive and memory T cell subsets. Both TRBC1 and TRBC2 were covered by a beta constant-region primer of two equimolar oligonucleotides. TCRdb fed the UMI-ligation and nested PCR reads into MiXCR, producing one record per CDR3 protein. The table lists some 87,000 distinct CDR3 sequences, 7% to 8% of them singletons. Sequencing used central memory CD4+ T cells from blood. These receptor sequences come from a human donor in good health.

Only a few counts were recorded for this clonotype. The chain employs TRBV6-6 and TRBJ2-2; TRBD1 might be the D (5 bases). Germline values: CDR1 MNHNY, CDR2 SVGAGI (reference sequence). This CDR3 has 16 residues. The V gene lost 0 bases and the J gene lost 4 bases, with 12 bases spanning the gap. CDR3 sequence reads: CASSYSDQGSTGELFF. The CDR3 nucleotides are TGTGCCAGCAGTTACTCAGACCAGGGAAGCACCGGGGAGCTGTTTTTT.

Ten or more counts support this clonotype. The genes are TRBV7-6 and TRBJ1-5; 9 bases match TRBD1. CDR1 is SGHVS, CDR2 FNYEAQ, per germline. With 1 base clipped from V and 5 bases from J, the junction kept 6 bases outside the gene matches. The CDR3 is made up of 16 amino acids. CDR3 DNA sequence: TGTGCCAGCAGCTTAGGGACAGGGGCTTGGGATCAGCCCCAGCATTTT. The encoded protein is CASSLGTGAWDQPQHF.

This clonotype occurred once. A much bigger clone sits one base away, suggesting this may be a read error. The chain links TRBV5-5 to TRBJ2-3, with D perhaps TRBD1 or TRBD2 (5 bases each). The CDR3 has 14 residues. Per the germline V gene, CDR1 is SGHKS and CDR2 is YYEKEE (reference sequence). Between the trimmed V and J ends, which lost 4 bases and 5 bases, there was a span of 14 bases. The CDR3 here is CASSTGATGDTQYF. The CDR3 DNA follows: TGTGCCAGCAGCACCGGGGCTACCGGAGATACGCAGTATTTT.

This clonotype was detected many times. V and J are TRBV6-2 or TRBV6-3 and TRBJ2-1, with D perhaps TRBD2 (7 bases). CDR1 is MNHEY, CDR2 SVGEGT, per germline. CDR3 size: 12 residues. Trimming shortened V by 4 bases and J by 15 bases, and 16 bases separated the two germline ends. Written as DNA, the CDR3 is TGTGCCAGCAGTTGGGGGGGCTTGAAGCTGTTCTTC. Translation gives CASSWGGLKLFF.

This clonotype was found a few times. The chain is built from TRBV19 and TRBJ1-2; a weak D match, TRBD1 (5 bases). Germline CDR1 and CDR2: LNHDA and SQIVND (reference sequence). This CDR3 is built from 13 residues. Trimming removed 0 bases from V and 4 bases from J, with 6 bases in between. The CDR3 nucleotides are TGTGCCAGTAGTATAGAGGGACTCTATGGCTACACCTTC. It specifies CASSIEGLYGYTF.